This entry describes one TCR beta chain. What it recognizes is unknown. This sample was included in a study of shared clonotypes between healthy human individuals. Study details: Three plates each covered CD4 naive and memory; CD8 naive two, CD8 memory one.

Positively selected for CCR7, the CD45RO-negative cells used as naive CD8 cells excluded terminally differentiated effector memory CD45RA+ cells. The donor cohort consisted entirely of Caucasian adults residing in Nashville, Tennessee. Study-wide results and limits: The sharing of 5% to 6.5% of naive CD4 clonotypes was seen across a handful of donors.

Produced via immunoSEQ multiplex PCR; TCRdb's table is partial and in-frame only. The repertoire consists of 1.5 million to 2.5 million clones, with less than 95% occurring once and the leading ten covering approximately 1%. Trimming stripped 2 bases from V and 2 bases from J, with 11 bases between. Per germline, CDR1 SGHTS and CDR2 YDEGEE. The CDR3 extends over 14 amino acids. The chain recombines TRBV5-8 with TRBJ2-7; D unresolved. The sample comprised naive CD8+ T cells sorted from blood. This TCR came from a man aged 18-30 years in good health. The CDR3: CASSLRIGTYEQYF. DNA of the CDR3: TGTGCCAGCAGCTTAAGGATAGGCACCTACGAGCAGTACTTC.